This TCR beta chain is from a study of cytomegalovirus exposure and HLA in healthy donors. Study-level points and caveats: The study listed under 200 cytomegalovirus-associated TCR beta chains. Information on immune exposure was restricted to one variable (CMV serostatus). The HLA-A and HLA-B alleles of most subjects were reportedly predicted accurately from TCR beta sequences.

PCR employed 60 Vbeta and 13 Jbeta primers. Original data processing: As a later analysis found, there were 70 million to 80 million unique TCR beta chains, of which 8.5 million to 13 million were shared. Assay used: immunoSEQ multiplex PCR; TCRdb lists only in-frame clones, some missing. Clone size and the V and J calls come from that table; the DNA yielded D and trimming. The table includes 90,000 to 120,000 clones, over 65% detected once. This CDR3 is built from 16 residues. Trimming shortened V by 0 bases and J by 0 bases, and 11 bases separated the two germline ends. CDR1 MGHRA and CDR2 YSYEKL come from the germline V gene. Comment on this clone: What it binds is unknown.

This chain connects TRBV4-1 to TRBJ1-2, with TRBD1 as a possible D gene (6 bases). The specimen was PBMCs. This TCR was sampled from a woman aged 40 to 55 in good health and CMV-seropositive. The CDR3 spells CASSQEGQTANYGYTF. In DNA form, the CDR3 reads TGCGCCAGCAGCCAAGAAGGACAGACAGCTAACTATGGCTACACCTTC.